This T cell receptor (beta chain) was sequenced for a study of Graves' ophthalmopathy and Graves' hyperthyroidism. Study context: The authors defined stable hyperthyroidism as no ophthalmopathy within 18 months of follow-up.

People with hyperthyroidism were aged 18 to 65 and newly diagnosed, under 2 months' duration. Amplification of the TCR beta CDR3 regions used RNA transcripts (as template). Investigators did first-round RT-PCR with HTBI primers, then second-round multiplex PCR. From the multiplex PCR reads, TCRdb called clonotypes with MiXCR, one entry per CDR3 protein. The sample lists around 1,200,000 distinct CDR3 sequences, roughly 35% occurring once. The V gene's germline CDR1 is SEHNR and CDR2 FQNEAQ (reference sequence). The CDR3 consists of 16 residues. The ends were cut back, 5 bases at V and 1 base at J, with 17 bases in the middle.

This clonotype was obtained from an adult man with Graves' hyperthyroidism. The material sequenced was peripheral blood or thyroid tissue (not recorded which). The V and J genes are TRBV7-9 and TRBJ1-1, with D unresolved. The CDR3 nucleotides are TGTGCCAGCAGCCCCACCGTAGGAGTTACGAACACTGAAGCTTTCTTT. Its protein is CASSPTVGVTNTEAFF.